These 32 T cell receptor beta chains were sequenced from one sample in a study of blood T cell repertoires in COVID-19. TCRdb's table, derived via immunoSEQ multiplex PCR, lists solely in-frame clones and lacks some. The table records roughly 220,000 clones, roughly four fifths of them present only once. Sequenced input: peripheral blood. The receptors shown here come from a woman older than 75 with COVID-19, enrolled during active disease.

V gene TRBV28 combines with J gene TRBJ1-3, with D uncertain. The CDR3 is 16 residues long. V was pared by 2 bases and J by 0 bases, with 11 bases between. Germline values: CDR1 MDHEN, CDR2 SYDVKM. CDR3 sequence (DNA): TGTGCCAGCAGTTTAATTCAAGGACTCTCTGGAAACACCATATATTTT. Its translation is CASSLIQGLSGNTIYF.

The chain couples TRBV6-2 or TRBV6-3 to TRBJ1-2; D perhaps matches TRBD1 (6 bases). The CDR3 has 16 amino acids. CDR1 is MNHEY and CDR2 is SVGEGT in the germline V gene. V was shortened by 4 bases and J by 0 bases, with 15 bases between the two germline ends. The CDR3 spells CASSSPNRETNYGYTF. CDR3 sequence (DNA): TGTGCCAGCAGTTCCCCTAACAGGGAGACTAACTATGGCTACACCTTC.

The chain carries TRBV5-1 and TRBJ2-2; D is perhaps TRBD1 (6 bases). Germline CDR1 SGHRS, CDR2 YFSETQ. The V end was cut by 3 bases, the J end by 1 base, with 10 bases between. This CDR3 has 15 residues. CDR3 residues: CASSSKTGNTGELFF. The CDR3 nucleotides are TGCGCCAGCAGCTCAAAGACAGGGAACACCGGGGAGCTGTTTTTT. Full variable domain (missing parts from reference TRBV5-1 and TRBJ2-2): KAGVTQTPRYLIKTRGQQVTLSCSPISGHRSVSWYQQTPGQGLQFLFEYFSETQRNKGNFPGRFSGRQFSNSRSEMNVSTLELGDSALYLCASSSKTGNTGELFFGEGSRLTVL.

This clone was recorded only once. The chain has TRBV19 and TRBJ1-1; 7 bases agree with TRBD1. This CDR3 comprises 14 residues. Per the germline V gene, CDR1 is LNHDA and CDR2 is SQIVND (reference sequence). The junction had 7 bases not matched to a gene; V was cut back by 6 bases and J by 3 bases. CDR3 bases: TGTGCCAGTAGGCCCGACAGGGATGACACTGAAGCTTTCTTT. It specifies CASRPDRDDTEAFF.

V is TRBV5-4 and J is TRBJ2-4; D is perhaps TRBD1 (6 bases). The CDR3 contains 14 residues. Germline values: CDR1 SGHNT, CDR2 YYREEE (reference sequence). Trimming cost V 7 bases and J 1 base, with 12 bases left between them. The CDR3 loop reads CASGVQGAKNIQYF. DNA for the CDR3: TGTGCCAGCGGGGTTCAGGGGGCCAAAAACATTCAGTACTTC.

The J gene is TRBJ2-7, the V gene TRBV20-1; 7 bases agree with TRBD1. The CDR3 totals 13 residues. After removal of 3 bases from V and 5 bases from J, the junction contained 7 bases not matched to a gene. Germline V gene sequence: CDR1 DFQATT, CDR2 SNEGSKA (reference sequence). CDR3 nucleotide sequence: TGCAGTGCTAGTTCCCCGAGGGGGCACGAGCAGTACTTC. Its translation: CSASSPRGHEQYF.

CDR3 DNA: TGTGCCAGCAGTTACTCGGGGACTAGCGGCCCAGAGACCCAGTACTTC. Amino acids: CASSYSGTSGPETQYF. The J gene is TRBJ2-5, the V gene TRBV6-2 or TRBV6-3; TRBD2 aligns across 11 bases. The germline gives CDR1 MNHEY, CDR2 SVGEGT. Trimming took 0 bases from V and 4 from J; bases not matched to a gene: 4. This CDR3 is 16 amino acids long.

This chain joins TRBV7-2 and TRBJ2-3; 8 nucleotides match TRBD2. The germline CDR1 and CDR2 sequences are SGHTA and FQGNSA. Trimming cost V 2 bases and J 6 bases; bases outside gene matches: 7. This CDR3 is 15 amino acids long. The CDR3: CASSLSPAGGDTQYF. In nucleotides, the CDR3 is TGTGCCAGCAGCTTAAGTCCGGCGGGAGGCGATACGCAGTATTTT.

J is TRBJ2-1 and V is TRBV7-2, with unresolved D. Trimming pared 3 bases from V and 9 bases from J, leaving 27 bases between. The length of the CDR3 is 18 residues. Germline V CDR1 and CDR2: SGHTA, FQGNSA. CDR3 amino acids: CASSFADPSLSRRAEQFF. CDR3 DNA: TGTGCCAGCAGCTTTGCCGACCCTAGTCTGAGTAGGCGCGCTGAGCAGTTCTTC.

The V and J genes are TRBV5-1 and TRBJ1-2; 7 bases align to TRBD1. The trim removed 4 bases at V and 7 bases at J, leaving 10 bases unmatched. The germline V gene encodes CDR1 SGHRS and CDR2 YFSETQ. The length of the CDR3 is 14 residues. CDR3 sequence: CASSLNRGSAGYTF. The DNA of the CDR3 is TGCGCCAGCAGCCTGAACAGGGGCTCGGCTGGCTACACCTTC.

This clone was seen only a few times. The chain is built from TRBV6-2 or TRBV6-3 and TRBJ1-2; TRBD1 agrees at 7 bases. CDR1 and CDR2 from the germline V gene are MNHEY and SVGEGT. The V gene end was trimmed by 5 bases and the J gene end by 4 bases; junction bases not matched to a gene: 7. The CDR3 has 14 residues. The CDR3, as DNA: TGTGCCAGCAGTAATGGACAGGCGGCCTATGGCTACACCTTC. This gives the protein CASSNGQAAYGYTF.

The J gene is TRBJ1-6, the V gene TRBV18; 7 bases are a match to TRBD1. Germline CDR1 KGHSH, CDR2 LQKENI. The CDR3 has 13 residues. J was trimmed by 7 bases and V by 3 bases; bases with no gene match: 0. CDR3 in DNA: TGTGCCAGCTCACCGACAGGGAATTCACCCCTCCACTTT. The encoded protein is CASSPTGNSPLHF.

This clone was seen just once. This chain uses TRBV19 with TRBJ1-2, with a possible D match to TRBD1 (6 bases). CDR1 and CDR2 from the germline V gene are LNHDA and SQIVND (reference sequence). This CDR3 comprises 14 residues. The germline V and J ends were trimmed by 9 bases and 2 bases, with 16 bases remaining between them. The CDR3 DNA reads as TGTGCCAGCAGCCCGGGACACTACAACTATGGCTACACCTTC. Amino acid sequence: CASSPGHYNYGYTF. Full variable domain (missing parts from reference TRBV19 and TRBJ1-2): DGGITQSPKYLFRKEGQNVTLSCEQNLNHDAMYWYRQDPGQGLRLIYYSQIVNDFQKGDIAEGYSVSREKKESFPLTVTSAQKNPTAFYLCASSPGHYNYGYTFGSGTRLTVV.

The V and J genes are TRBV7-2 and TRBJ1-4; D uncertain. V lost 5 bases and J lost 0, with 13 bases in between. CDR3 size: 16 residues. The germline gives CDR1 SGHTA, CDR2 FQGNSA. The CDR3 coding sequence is TGTGCCAGCAGCCCTCGAACAGTTGCAACTAATGAAAAACTGTTTTTT. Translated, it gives CASSPRTVATNEKLFF.

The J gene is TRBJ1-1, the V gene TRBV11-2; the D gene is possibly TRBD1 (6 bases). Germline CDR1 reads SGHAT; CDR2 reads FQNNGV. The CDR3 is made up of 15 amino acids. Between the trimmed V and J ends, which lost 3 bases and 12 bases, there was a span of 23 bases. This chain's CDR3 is CASSFSLPHRAVTFF. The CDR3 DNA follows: TGTGCCAGCAGCTTCTCCCTTCCCCACAGGGCTGTAACTTTCTTT.

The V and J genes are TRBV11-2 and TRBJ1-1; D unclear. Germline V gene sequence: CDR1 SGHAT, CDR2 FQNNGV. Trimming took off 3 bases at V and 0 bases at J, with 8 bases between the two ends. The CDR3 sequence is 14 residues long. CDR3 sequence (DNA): TGTGCCAGCAGCTTGGCGGGGATGAACACTGAAGCTTTCTTT. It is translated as CASSLAGMNTEAFF. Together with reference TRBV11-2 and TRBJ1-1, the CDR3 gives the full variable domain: EAGVAQSPRYKIIEKRQSVAFWCNPISGHATLYWYQQILGQGPKLLIQFQNNGVVDDSQLPKDRFSAERLKGVDSTLKIQPAKLEDSAVYLCASSLAGMNTEAFFGQGTRLTVV.

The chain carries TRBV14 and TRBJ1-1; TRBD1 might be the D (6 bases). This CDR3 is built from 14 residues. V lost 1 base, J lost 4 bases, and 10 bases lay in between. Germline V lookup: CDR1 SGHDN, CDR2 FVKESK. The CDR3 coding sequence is TGTGCCAGCAGCCAAGGCACAGGGCCCACTGAAGCTTTCTTT. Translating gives CASSQGTGPTEAFF.

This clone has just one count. This CDR3 is CASSSGSGGATDTQYF. The CDR3 region has the DNA TGCGCCAGCAGCTCCGGTAGCGGGGGGGCCACAGATACGCAGTATTTT. The chain has TRBV5-1 and TRBJ2-3, with TRBD2 matching 11 bases. From germline, CDR1 is SGHRS and CDR2 YFSETQ. Trimming cost V 3 bases and J 2 bases; bases outside gene matches: 5. The CDR3 runs to 16 residues.

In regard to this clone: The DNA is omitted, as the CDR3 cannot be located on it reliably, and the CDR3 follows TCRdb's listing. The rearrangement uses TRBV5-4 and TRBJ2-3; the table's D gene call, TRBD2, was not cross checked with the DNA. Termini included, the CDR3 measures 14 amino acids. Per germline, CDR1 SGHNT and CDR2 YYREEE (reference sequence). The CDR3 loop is CASSSSGTTDTQYF.

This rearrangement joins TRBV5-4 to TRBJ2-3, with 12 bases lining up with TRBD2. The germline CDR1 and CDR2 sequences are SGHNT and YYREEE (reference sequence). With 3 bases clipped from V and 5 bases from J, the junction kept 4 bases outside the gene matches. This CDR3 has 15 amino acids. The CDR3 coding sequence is TGTGCCAGCAGCTCGTCTAGCGGGAGGGTAGATACGCAGTATTTT. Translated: CASSSSSGRVDTQYF.

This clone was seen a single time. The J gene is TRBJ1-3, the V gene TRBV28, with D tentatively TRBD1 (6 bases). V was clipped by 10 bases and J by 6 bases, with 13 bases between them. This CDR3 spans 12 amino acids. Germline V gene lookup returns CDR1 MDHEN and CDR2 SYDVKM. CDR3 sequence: CATRGGKNTIYF. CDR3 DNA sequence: TGTGCCACCAGGGGCGGGAAAAACACCATATATTTT.

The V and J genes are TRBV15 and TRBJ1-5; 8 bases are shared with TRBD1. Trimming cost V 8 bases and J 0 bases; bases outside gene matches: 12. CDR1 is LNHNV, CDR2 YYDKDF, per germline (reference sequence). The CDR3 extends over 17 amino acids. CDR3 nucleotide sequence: TGTGCCACCGCAGGGCAGGGGGCGGAGTATAGCAATCAGCCCCAGCATTTT. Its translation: CATAGQGAEYSNQPQHF. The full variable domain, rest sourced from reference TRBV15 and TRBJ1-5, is DAMVIQNPRYQVTQFGKPVTLSCSQTLNHNVMYWYQQKSSQAPKLLFHYYDKDFNNEADTPDNFQSRRPNTSFCFLDIRSPGLGDTAMYLCATAGQGAEYSNQPQHFGDGTRLSIL.

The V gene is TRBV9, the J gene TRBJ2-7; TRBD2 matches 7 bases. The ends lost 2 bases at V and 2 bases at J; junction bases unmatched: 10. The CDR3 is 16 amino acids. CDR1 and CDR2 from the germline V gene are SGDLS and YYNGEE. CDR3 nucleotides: TGTGCCAGCAGCGTCACGGCTAGCGGAGCGACCTACGAGCAGTACTTC. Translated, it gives CASSVTASGATYEQYF.

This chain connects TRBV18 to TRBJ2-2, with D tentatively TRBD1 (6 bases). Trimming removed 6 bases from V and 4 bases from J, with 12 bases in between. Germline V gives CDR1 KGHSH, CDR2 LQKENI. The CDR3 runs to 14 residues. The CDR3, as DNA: TGTGCCAGCTCGGAAACAGGGTTCACCGGGGAGCTGTTTTTT. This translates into CASSETGFTGELFF.

The CDR3 sequence: CASSGRGSGIQYF. The CDR3, as DNA: TGTGCCAGCAGCGGGAGGGGTTCAGGGATTCAGTACTTC. The chain combines TRBV5-6 with TRBJ2-4, with TRBD2 identical over 7 bases. The germline V gene has CDR1 SGHDT and CDR2 YYEEEE. There are 13 residues in the CDR3. J was trimmed by 10 bases and V by 4 bases; bases with no gene match: 8.

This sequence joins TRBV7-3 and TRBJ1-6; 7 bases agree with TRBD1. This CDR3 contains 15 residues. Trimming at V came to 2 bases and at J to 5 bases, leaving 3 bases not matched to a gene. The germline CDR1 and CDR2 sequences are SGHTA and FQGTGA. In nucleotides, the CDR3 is TGTGCCAGCAGCTTAGAAACAGGGGATAATTCACCCCTCCACTTT. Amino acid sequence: CASSLETGDNSPLHF.

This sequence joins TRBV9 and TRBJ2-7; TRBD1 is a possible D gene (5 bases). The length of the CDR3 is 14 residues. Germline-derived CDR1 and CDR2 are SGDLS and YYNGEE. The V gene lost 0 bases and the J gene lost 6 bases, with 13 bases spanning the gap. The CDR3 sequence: CASSVVVQGGEQYF. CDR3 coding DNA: TGTGCCAGCAGCGTAGTTGTGCAGGGCGGCGAGCAGTACTTC. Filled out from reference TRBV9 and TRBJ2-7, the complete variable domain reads DSGVTQTPKHLITATGQRVTLRCSPRSGDLSVYWYQQSLDQGLQFLIQYYNGEERAKGNILERFSAQQFPDLHSELNLSSLELGDSALYFCASSVVVQGGEQYFGPGTRLTVT.

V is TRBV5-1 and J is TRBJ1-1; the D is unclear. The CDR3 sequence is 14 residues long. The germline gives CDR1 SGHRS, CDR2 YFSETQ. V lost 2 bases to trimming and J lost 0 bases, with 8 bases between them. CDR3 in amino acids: CASSFELMNTEAFF. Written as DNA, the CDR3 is TGCGCCAGCAGCTTCGAGCTGATGAACACTGAAGCTTTCTTT.

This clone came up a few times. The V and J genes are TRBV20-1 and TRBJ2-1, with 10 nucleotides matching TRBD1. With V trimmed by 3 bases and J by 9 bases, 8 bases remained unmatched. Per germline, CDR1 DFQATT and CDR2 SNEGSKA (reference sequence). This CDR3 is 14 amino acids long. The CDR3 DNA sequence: TGCAGTGCTAGTGAGACAGGGGGCTTTAGTGAGCAGTTCTTC. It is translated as CSASETGGFSEQFF.

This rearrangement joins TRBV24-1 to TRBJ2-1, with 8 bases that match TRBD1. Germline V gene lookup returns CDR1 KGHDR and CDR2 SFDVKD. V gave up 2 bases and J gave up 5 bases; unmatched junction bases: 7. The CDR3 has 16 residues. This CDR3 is CATSDSGTGKNNEQFF. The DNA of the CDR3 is TGTGCCACCAGTGATTCCGGGACAGGCAAGAACAATGAGCAGTTCTTC.

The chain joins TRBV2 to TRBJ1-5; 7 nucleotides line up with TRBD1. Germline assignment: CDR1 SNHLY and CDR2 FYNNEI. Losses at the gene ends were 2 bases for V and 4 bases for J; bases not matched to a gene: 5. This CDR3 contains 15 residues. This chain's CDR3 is CASSETAGGNQPQHF. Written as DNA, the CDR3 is TGTGCCAGCAGTGAAACCGCAGGGGGGAATCAGCCCCAGCATTTT.

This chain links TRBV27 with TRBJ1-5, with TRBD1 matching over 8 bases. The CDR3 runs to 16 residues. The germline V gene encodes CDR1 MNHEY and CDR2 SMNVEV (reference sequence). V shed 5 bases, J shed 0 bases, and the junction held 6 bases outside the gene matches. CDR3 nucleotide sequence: TGTGCCAGCAGTGAGAGACAGGGGTATAGCAATCAGCCCCAGCATTTT. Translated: CASSERQGYSNQPQHF.